Listed below are T cell receptor beta chains from one sample, sequenced in a study of blood T cell repertoires in COVID-19. This table comes from immunoSEQ multiplex PCR, and its TCRdb copy is limited to in-frame clones, with some not included. The sample comprises approximately 350,000 clones, under 95% of which are singletons, and roughly 3.5% rests with the top ten. Sequenced sample: peripheral blood. The receptors derive from a woman between 18 and 30 years old who had recovered from COVID-19. Each CDR3 is given with its conserved first and last residue. The order of the fields is J gene, D gene, clone size, V gene, CDR3 protein, CDR3 DNA. The D gene is left open where the match is weak. A clone size is listed for some rows: how often the clone was seen (once, few, many), or a class if it is expanded.

TRBJ2-2,TRBD2,NA,TRBV4-3,CASSQGLADTGELFF,TGCGCCAGCAGCCAAGGACTAGCGGACACCGGGGAGCTGTTTTTT
TRBJ1-6,TRBD1,NA,TRBV7-9,CASSSGGQGDNSPLHF,TGTGCCAGCAGCTCAGGGGGGCAGGGAGACAATTCACCCCTCCACTTT
TRBJ2-1,TRBD2,NA,TRBV12-5,CASGFGSGRDYNEQFF,TGTGCTAGTGGTTTTGGAAGCGGGAGGGACTACAATGAGCAGTTCTTC
TRBJ2-4,NA,NA,TRBV4-3,CASRSRQNIQYF,TGCGCCAGTCGATCTAGACAAAACATTCAGTACTTC
TRBJ2-6,TRBD2,NA,TRBV5-4,CASSLASGAKSSGANVLTF,TGTGCCAGCAGCTTGGCTAGCGGGGCTAAAAGCTCTGGGGCCAACGTCCTGACTTTC
TRBJ1-2,NA,NA,TRBV12-2,CASRLVGTGKIENYGYTF,TGTGCAAGTCGCTTAGTCGGGACAGGGAAGATAGAGAACTATGGCTACACCTTC
TRBJ2-5,NA,NA,TRBV7-2,CASREGASETQYF,TGTGCCAGCAGGGAGGGGGCGTCAGAGACCCAGTACTTC
TRBJ2-5,NA,NA,TRBV5-6,CASSFGGQETQYF,TGTGCCAGCAGCTTCGGGGGCCAAGAGACCCAGTACTTC
TRBJ2-5,NA,few,TRBV9,CASSVSGASQETQYF,TGTGCCAGCAGCGTTTCAGGCGCCTCCCAAGAGACCCAGTACTTC
TRBJ1-2,TRBD1,NA,TRBV15,CATSRQGRGYTF,TGTGCCACCAGCCGACAGGGGAGAGGCTACACCTTC
TRBJ2-3,TRBD2,NA,TRBV27,CASSSGGRHTDTQYF,TGTGCCAGCAGTTCGGGCGGGAGGCACACAGATACGCAGTATTTT
TRBJ2-4,NA,NA,TRBV24-1,CATSDATGRQYF,TGTGCCACCAGTGATGCGACAGGCCGGCAGTACTTC
TRBJ1-1,NA,NA,TRBV5-1,CASSVVGQGNTEAFF,TGCGCCAGCAGCGTGGTGGGGCAGGGCAACACTGAAGCTTTCTTT
TRBJ2-1,TRBD2,once,TRBV2,CASSSYGAGVDNEQFF,TGTGCCAGCAGTAGCTACGGGGCGGGAGTGGACAATGAGCAGTTCTTC
TRBJ2-1,NA,few,TRBV20-1,CSASVGRVYNEQFF,TGCAGTGCTAGTGTCGGGAGAGTTTACAATGAGCAGTTCTTC
TRBJ2-1,NA,NA,TRBV24-1,CATSDYGTGYNEQFF,TGTGCCACCAGTGATTATGGAACGGGCTACAATGAGCAGTTCTTC
TRBJ1-2,NA,few,TRBV29-1,CSVTPGMEYGYTF,TGCAGCGTGACCCCGGGGATGGAATATGGCTACACCTTC
TRBJ2-5,TRBD2,NA,TRBV6-1,CASSDLAGGLQETQYF,TGTGCCAGCAGTGACCTAGCGGGAGGGCTACAAGAGACCCAGTACTTC
TRBJ2-5,NA,NA,TRBV19,CASTPDSSQETQYF,TGTGCCAGTACTCCGGACAGTAGTCAAGAGACCCAGTACTTC
TRBJ1-2,TRBD1,NA,TRBV24-1,CATSDSGTADYGYTF,TGTGCCACCAGTGATTCCGGGACAGCTGACTATGGCTACACCTTC
TRBJ2-2,NA,NA,TRBV25-1,CASSGGLSTGELFF,TGTGCCAGCAGTGGGGGACTTTCCACCGGGGAGCTGTTTTTT
TRBJ2-1,TRBD2,NA,TRBV7-9,CASSRTSGSVSYNEQFF,TGTGCCAGCAGCCGGACTAGCGGGAGCGTCTCCTACAATGAGCAGTTCTTC
TRBJ2-2,NA,NA,TRBV13,CASSSQHLATGELFF,TGTGCCAGCAGCTCCCAACACCTAGCTACCGGGGAGCTGTTTTTT
TRBJ1-2,NA,NA,TRBV19,CASSPPGYGYTF,TGTGCCAGTAGTCCCCCGGGCTATGGCTACACCTTC
TRBJ2-3,TRBD2,NA,TRBV13,CASSSSGRADTQYF,TGTGCCAGCAGCTCTAGCGGGAGGGCAGATACGCAGTATTTT
TRBJ1-1,NA,NA,TRBV29-1,CSVGAGLNTEAFF,TGCAGCGTTGGGGCAGGCTTGAACACTGAAGCTTTCTTT
TRBJ2-1,NA,NA,TRBV18,CASSPRPGTYNEQFF,TGTGCCAGCTCACCACGGCCGGGAACCTACAATGAGCAGTTCTTC
TRBJ2-1,NA,NA,TRBV11-2,CASSPRLSGFYNEQFF,TGTGCCAGCAGCCCCAGACTCAGTGGTTTTTACAATGAGCAGTTCTTC
TRBJ1-1,NA,once,TRBV6-2/TRBV6-3,CASSGGQEAFF,TGTGCCAGCAGTGGCGGGCAAGAAGCTTTCTTT
TRBJ2-1,NA,NA,TRBV18,CASSPTSSYNEQFF,TGTGCCAGCTCACCGACTAGCTCCTACAATGAGCAGTTCTTC
TRBJ1-2,TRBD1,NA,TRBV19,CASSIQTGRYGYTF,TGTGCCAGTAGTATCCAGACAGGGCGGTATGGCTACACCTTC
TRBJ2-5,TRBD1,NA,TRBV7-2,CASSLPRGWETQYF,TGTGCCAGCAGCTTACCCAGGGGGTGGGAGACCCAGTACTTC
TRBJ1-1,NA,NA,TRBV6-5,CASSYSRLPNTEAFF,TGTGCCAGCAGTTACTCGCGGCTGCCGAACACTGAAGCTTTCTTT
TRBJ2-5,TRBD2,NA,TRBV9,CASSVDSGRAWETQYF,TGTGCCAGCAGCGTAGATAGCGGGAGGGCCTGGGAGACCCAGTACTTC
TRBJ1-2,TRBD1,NA,TRBV20-1,CSASQGQGYGYTF,TGCAGTGCTAGTCAGGGACAGGGCTATGGCTACACCTTC
TRBJ1-4,NA,NA,TRBV30,CAWSAGVSFATNEKLFF,TGTGCCTGGAGTGCGGGGGTCAGTTTTGCAACTAATGAAAAACTGTTTTTT
TRBJ2-5,NA,once,TRBV19,CASRTGVETQYF,TGTGCCAGTAGGACAGGTGTTGAGACCCAGTACTTC
TRBJ2-1,NA,NA,TRBV5-8,CASSLGILADSYNEQFF,TGTGCCAGCAGCTTGGGTATTTTAGCGGACTCCTACAATGAGCAGTTCTTC
TRBJ2-2,NA,NA,TRBV20-1,CSASRIGGPGELFF,TGCAGTGCTAGTCGTATCGGGGGGCCCGGGGAGCTGTTTTTT
TRBJ2-5,TRBD2,NA,TRBV11-3,CASSLDRGGGETQYF,TGTGCCAGCAGCTTAGATCGGGGGGGAGGTGAGACCCAGTACTTC
TRBJ2-3,NA,NA,TRBV28,CASSLDSSTDTQYF,TGTGCCAGCAGTTTGGACAGTAGCACAGATACGCAGTATTTT
TRBJ1-1,NA,NA,TRBV19,CASIPLGNTEAFF,TGTGCCAGTATTCCGCTCGGGAACACTGAAGCTTTCTTT
TRBJ2-1,TRBD2,NA,TRBV11-2,CASSWTGTSGRVNEQFF,TGTGCCAGCAGCTGGACCGGGACTAGCGGGAGGGTAAATGAGCAGTTCTTC
TRBJ1-2,TRBD1,NA,TRBV5-1,CASSKAGQGLGYTF,TGCGCCAGCAGCAAGGCGGGACAGGGGTTGGGCTACACCTTC